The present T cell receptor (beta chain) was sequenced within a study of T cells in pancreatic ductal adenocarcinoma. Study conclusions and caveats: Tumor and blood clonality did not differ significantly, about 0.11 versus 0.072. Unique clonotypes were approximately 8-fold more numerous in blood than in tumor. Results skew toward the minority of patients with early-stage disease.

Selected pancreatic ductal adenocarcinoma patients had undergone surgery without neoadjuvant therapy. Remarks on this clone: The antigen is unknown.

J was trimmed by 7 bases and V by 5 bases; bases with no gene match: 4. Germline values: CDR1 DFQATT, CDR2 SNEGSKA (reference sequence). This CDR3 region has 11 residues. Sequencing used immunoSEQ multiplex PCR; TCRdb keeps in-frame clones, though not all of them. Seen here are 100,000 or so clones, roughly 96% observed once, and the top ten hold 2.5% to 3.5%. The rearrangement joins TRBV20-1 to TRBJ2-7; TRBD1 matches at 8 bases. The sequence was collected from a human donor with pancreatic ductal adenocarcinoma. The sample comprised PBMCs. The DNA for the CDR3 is TGCAGTGCTGGGACAGGAGTAGAGCAGTACTTC. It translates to CSAGTGVEQYF.